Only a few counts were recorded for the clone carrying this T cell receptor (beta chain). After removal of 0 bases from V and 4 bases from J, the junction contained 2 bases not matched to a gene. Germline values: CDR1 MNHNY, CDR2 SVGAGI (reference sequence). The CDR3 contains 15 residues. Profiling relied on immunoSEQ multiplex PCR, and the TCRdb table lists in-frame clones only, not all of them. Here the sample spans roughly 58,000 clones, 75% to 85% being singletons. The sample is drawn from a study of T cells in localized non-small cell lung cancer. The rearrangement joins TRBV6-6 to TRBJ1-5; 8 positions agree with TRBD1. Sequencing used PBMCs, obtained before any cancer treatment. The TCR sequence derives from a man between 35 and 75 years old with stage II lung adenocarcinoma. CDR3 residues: CASSYSTGVNQPQHF. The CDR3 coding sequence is TGTGCCAGCAGTTACTCGACAGGGGTGAATCAGCCCCAGCATTTT.